Listed below are T cell receptor beta chains from one sample, sequenced in a study of chemoradiotherapy in HPV16-positive cancers. Libraries were prepared by immunoSEQ multiplex PCR; TCRdb keeps only in-frame clonotypes and omits some of them. The sample consists of 11,000 or so clones, roughly 70% of them appearing once. The sample was collected from a patient who underwent chemoradiotherapy. The receptors here all came from a human donor with HPV-associated anogenital cancer. CDR3s include the opening cysteine and the closing phenylalanine or tryptophan. D genes are given only for firm matches.

d_gene,j_gene,v_gene,CDR3nt,CDR3aa
TRBD2,TRBJ2-1,TRBV28,TGTGCCAGCAGTCTTTCCTCAGCGGGGACTTACAATGAGCAGTTCTTC,CASSLSSAGTYNEQFF
TRBD2,TRBJ2-1,TRBV6-4,TGTGCCAGCAGTGACTCCTGGACTAGCAAGGGTGAGCAGTTCTTC,CASSDSWTSKGEQFF
NA,TRBJ1-1,TRBV5-1,TGCGCCAGCAGCCCTTCGCCGGCAGGTCTGAGGGCGAACACTGAAGCTTTCTTT,CASSPSPAGLRANTEAFF
TRBD1,TRBJ2-5,TRBV7-2,TGTGCCAGCAGCTTAGGAGGAACAGGGGTAGAGACCCAGTACTTC,CASSLGGTGVETQYF
TRBD2,TRBJ2-5,TRBV11-2,TGTGCCAGCAGCTTAGAGGGGGGAAGCGGGGAAAAAGAGACCCAGTACTTC,CASSLEGGSGEKETQYF
NA,TRBJ2-1,TRBV9,TGTGCCAGCAGCAAAGACAGGAGTGAGCAGTTCTTC,CASSKDRSEQFF
TRBD2,TRBJ2-1,TRBV5-1,TGCGCCAGCAGCTTACAACTAGCGGGAGAGAATGAGCAGTTCTTC,CASSLQLAGENEQFF
TRBD2,TRBJ2-7,TRBV4-3,TGCGCCAGCAGCCAAGAACGGGGGGAGTGGTACGAGCAGTACTTC,CASSQERGEWYEQYF
TRBD1,TRBJ1-3,TRBV5-1,TGCGCCAGCAGCCTAAGCGACAGGGTCGCAGGAAACACCATATATTTT,CASSLSDRVAGNTIYF
NA,TRBJ2-3,TRBV7-2,TGTGCCAGCAGCTTATTCGTTCTGGGTGCTATGACTCCTACGCAGTATTTT,CASSLFVLGAMTPTQYF
NA,TRBJ2-2,TRBV5-1,TGCGCCAGCAGCTTGGGCTCAGGGTCGTCCGGGGAGCTGTTTTTT,CASSLGSGSSGELFF
NA,TRBJ1-2,TRBV5-4,TGTGCCAGCAGCCCAGGCCAACAGCTCAACTATGGCTACACCTTC,CASSPGQQLNYGYTF
NA,TRBJ2-1,TRBV2,TGTGCCAGCAGTAAGGGACTGTCTCTCAGTGAGCAGTTCTTC,CASSKGLSLSEQFF
NA,TRBJ2-2,TRBV4-1,TGCGCCAGCAGCCAAGATGGGGGCGCGAACACCGGGGAGCTGTTTTTT,CASSQDGGANTGELFF